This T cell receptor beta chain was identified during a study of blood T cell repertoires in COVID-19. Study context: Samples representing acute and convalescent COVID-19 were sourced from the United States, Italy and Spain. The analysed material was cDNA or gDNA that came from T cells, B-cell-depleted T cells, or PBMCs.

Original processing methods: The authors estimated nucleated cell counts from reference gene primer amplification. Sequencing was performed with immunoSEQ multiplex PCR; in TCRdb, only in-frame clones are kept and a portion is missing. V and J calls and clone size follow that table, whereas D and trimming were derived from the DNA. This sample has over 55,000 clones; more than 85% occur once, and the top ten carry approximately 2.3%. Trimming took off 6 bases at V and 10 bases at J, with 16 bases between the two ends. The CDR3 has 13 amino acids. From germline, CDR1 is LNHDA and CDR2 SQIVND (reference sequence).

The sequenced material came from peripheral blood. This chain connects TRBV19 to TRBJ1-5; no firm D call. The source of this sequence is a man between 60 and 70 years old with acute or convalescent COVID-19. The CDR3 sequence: CASRTSVFEPQHF. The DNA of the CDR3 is TGTGCCAGTAGGACGAGCGTCTTCGAACCCCAGCATTTT.